This T cell receptor (beta chain) originates from a study of T cell changes during pregnancy in multiple sclerosis. The CDR3 is made up of 18 amino acids. J gave up 1 base and V 3 bases, and 9 bases lay outside the gene matches. The germline V gene has CDR1 MNHEY and CDR2 SMNVEV (reference sequence). Measured with immunoSEQ multiplex PCR; TCRdb has only the in-frame clones, and not every one. The sample carries some 100,000 clones, about 91% recorded once. This clonotype was obtained from a female donor with multiple sclerosis, enrolled in a pregnancy study. V is TRBV27 and J is TRBJ2-3; the match to TRBD2 covers 11 bases. The sample in question was peripheral blood, obtained in the second trimester of pregnancy. CDR3 DNA sequence: TGTGCCAGCAGTTTGCAGCGCCTAGCGGGAGGCGGCACAGATACGCAGTATTTT. Translation gives CASSLQRLAGGGTDTQYF.